The T cell receptor (beta chain) described here comes from a study of blood T cells in healthy people across ages. The study drew donors from healthy Caucasian individuals in Russia aged about 6 to 95. For the second PCR, which ran for about 7 to 11 cycles, a sample-barcoded 5' primer and a J-beta primer mix were used. TCRdb analysed the 5' RACE reads with MiXCR anew, one entry per CDR3 protein. The sample includes over 700,000 distinct CDR3 sequences, around a quarter of them seen just once. V shed 6 bases and J 7 bases; nucleotides not matched to a gene: 16. The CDR3 loop spans 17 amino acids. CDR1 is MNHEY and CDR2 is SMNVEV in the germline V gene (reference sequence). The same specimen was also included in a second study, on T cells of mothers and their children. That publication notes: Study donors consisted of three healthy Caucasian mothers and their six children.

The source material was blood. The chain carries TRBV27 and TRBJ2-1; 9 bases are shared with TRBD2. This clonotype was obtained from a boy aged 10-17 years in good health. The CDR3, as DNA: TGTGCCAGCAGGGTAAAGGGGTTGCTAGCGGGATGGAATGAGCAGTTCTTC. Residues: CASRVKGLLAGWNEQFF.